This T cell receptor (beta chain) is from a study of control samples from healthy donors and cancer patients. The data were produced by immunoSEQ multiplex PCR, yet TCRdb's version contains in-frame clones alone and is incomplete. In the table there are 63,000 or so clones, roughly nine tenths of which are singletons. Germline-derived CDR1 and CDR2 are MDHEN and SYDVKM. Trimming cost V 2 bases and J 4 bases, with 9 bases left between them. The CDR3 is 14 residues long. The gene calls are TRBV28 and TRBJ1-3; a weak D match, TRBD1 (6 bases). The TCR sequence derives from a man between 60 and 75 years old with colorectal cancer. Input material: PBMCs. CDR3 loop: CASSLPRGGNTIYF. The CDR3 DNA follows: TGTGCCAGCAGTTTACCCAGGGGCGGAAACACCATATATTTT. The variable domain in full, completed from reference TRBV28 and TRBJ1-3, reads DVKVTQSSRYLVKRTGEKVFLECVQDMDHENMFWYRQDPGLGLRLIYFSYDVKMKEKGDIPEGYSVSREKKERFSLILESASTNQTSMYLCASSLPRGGNTIYFGEGSWLTVV.